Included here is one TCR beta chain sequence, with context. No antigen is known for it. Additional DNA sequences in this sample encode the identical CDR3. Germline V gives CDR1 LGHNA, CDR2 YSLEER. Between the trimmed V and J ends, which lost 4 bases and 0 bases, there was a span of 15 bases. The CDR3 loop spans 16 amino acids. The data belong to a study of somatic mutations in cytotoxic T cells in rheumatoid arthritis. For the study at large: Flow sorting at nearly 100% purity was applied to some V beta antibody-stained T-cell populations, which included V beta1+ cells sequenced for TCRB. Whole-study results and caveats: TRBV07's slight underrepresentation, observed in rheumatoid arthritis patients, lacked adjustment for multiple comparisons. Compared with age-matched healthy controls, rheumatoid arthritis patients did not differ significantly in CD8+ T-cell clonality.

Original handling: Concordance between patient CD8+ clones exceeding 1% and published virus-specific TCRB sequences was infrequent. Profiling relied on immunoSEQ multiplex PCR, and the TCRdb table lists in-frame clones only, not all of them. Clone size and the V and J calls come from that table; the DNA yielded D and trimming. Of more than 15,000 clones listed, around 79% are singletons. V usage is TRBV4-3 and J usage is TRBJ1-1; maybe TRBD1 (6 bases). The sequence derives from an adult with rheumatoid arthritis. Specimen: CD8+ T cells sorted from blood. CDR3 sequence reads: CASSPTGGSLNTEAFF. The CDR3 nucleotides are TGCGCCAGCAGCCCTACGGGGGGCAGTTTGAACACTGAAGCTTTCTTT.